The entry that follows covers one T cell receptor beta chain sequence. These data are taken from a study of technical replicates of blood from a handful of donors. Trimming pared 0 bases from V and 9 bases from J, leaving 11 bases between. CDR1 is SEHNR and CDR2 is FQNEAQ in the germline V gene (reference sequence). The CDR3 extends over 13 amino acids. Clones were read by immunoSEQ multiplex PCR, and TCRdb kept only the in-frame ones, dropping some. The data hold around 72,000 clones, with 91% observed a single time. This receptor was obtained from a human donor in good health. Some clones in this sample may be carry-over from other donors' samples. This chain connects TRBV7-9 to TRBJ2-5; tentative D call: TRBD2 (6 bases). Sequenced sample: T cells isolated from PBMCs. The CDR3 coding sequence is TGTGCCAGCAGCTTAGCATCCGGGGGATCCCAGTACTTC. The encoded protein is CASSLASGGSQYF.